A single sample gave rise to the 7 T cell receptor beta chains below, sequenced in a study of T cells after posttransplantation cyclophosphamide. Profiling relied on immunoSEQ multiplex PCR, and the TCRdb table lists in-frame clones only, not all of them. The data show over 3,000 clones, 69% seen once. Cyclophosphamide on days +3 and +4 followed busulfan-fludarabine conditioning and a marrow graft. Sample: CD8+ T cells sorted from PBMCs, taken approximately 1,100 days after allogeneic stem cell transplant with posttransplant cyclophosphamide. These receptors were obtained from a female patient aged 35 to 55 who received an allogeneic stem cell transplant from a related donor, was CMV-positive, and had no GVHD. Some T cells may be graft donor cells.

The gene calls are TRBV4-2 and TRBJ2-3, with 10 bases fitting TRBD1. The CDR3 totals 16 residues. The V gene end was trimmed by 2 bases and the J gene end by 3 bases; junction bases not matched to a gene: 5. The germline CDR1 and CDR2 sequences are LGHNA and YNFKEQ. This CDR3 reads CASSQTRTGGTDTQYF. CDR3 nucleotides: TGTGCCAGCAGCCAAACCCGGACAGGGGGGACAGATACGCAGTATTTT.

The chain is built from TRBV6-6 and TRBJ1-5; no reliable D call. The CDR3 consists of 13 residues. Deletions cut 7 bases from V and 4 bases from J, with 11 bases between. CDR1 is MNHNY and CDR2 is SVGAGI in the germline V gene (reference sequence). The CDR3 protein is CASTEFGNQPQHF. CDR3 sequence (DNA): TGTGCCAGCACCGAATTCGGGAATCAGCCCCAGCATTTT.

The chain has TRBV28 and TRBJ2-3, with 10 bases fitting TRBD2. CDR1 is MDHEN, CDR2 SYDVKM, per germline. The CDR3 contains 15 residues. V trimming: 7 bases; J trimming: 1 base; junction bases outside the gene matches: 5. The CDR3 region has the DNA TGTGCCAGCACCTTTAGCGGGGGGCGCACAGATACGCAGTATTTT. Translation: CASTFSGGRTDTQYF.

This chain links TRBV5-4 with TRBJ2-3, with unresolved D. Germline lookup yields CDR1 SGHNT and CDR2 YYREEE (reference sequence). The CDR3 has 15 amino acids. V was trimmed by 4 bases and J by 3 bases, leaving 15 bases between them. CDR3 region: CASSLTLTVTDTQYF. The CDR3 region has the DNA TGTGCCAGCAGCCTAACTCTGACTGTAACAGATACGCAGTATTTT. The full variable domain, in which reference TRBV5-4 and TRBJ2-3 provide the parts outside the CDR3, is ETGVTQSPTHLIKTRGQQVTLRCSSQSGHNTVSWYQQALGQGPQFIFQYYREEENGRGNFPPRFSGLQFPNYSSELNVNALELDDSALYLCASSLTLTVTDTQYFGPGTRLTVL.

In the case of this clone: A far larger clone is off by one base, so a read error is likely. V is TRBV19 and J is TRBJ1-1; D possibly corresponds to TRBD1 (5 bases). Germline loops: CDR1 LNHDA, CDR2 SQIVND (reference sequence). The CDR3 contains 14 residues. V lost 10 bases and J lost 2, with 17 bases in between. The CDR3: CATTDPGLNTEAFF. In nucleotides, the CDR3 is TGTGCCACTACTGACCCGGGACTAAACACTGAAGCTTTCTTT. The whole variable domain, filled in from reference TRBV19 and TRBJ1-1, reads DGGITQSPKYLFRKEGQNVTLSCEQNLNHDAMYWYRQDPGQGLRLIYYSQIVNDFQKGDIAEGYSVSREKKESFPLTVTSAQKNPTAFYLCATTDPGLNTEAFFGQGTRLTVV.

Of note for this clone: Different DNA sequences within this sample yield the same CDR3. The chain joins TRBV6-5 to TRBJ1-6; D call uncertain. The V gene's germline CDR1 is MNHEY and CDR2 SVGAGI. The V and J ends lost 5 bases and 6 bases respectively, with 11 bases between them. The CDR3 covers 14 residues. The CDR3 DNA reads TGTGCCAGCAGTACTAGACGGACTAATTCACCCCTCCACTTT. Translation gives CASSTRRTNSPLHF.

This clone was counted between two and nine times. The gene calls are TRBV5-6 and TRBJ1-1, with D hard to call. The CDR3 totals 13 residues. The V gene's germline CDR1 is SGHDT and CDR2 YYEEEE. V was trimmed by 0 bases and J by 0 bases, leaving 3 bases between them. The CDR3 DNA reads TGTGCCAGCAGCTTGGACATGAACACTGAAGCTTTCTTT. Amino acids: CASSLDMNTEAFF.